Following are 20 T cell receptor beta chains from one sample sequenced in a study of CD8 T cells in ankylosing spondylitis. TCRdb redid the calling of the 5' RACE reads with MiXCR, one entry per CDR3 protein. This sample yields roughly 120,000 distinct CDR3 sequences, of which roughly an eighth are seen a single time; about 2.7% belongs to the top ten. What was sequenced was blood, either unsorted or a sorted T cell fraction (not recorded which). The receptor set was obtained from a female donor with ankylosing spondylitis or in good health (not recorded which).

The V and J genes are TRBV10-3 and TRBJ2-1; TRBD2 agrees at 11 bases. Germline CDR1 ENHRY, CDR2 SYGVKD. Losses at the gene ends were 10 bases for V and 9 bases for J; bases not matched to a gene: 8. The CDR3 spans 13 residues. In DNA form, the CDR3 reads TGTGCCACCAGACTAGCGGGACAAGGTGAGCAGTTCTTC. Translated, it gives CATRLAGQGEQFF.

The genes are TRBV12-3 or TRBV12-4 and TRBJ1-6, with D possibly TRBD1 on 6 matching bases. The germline V and J ends were trimmed by 8 bases and 6 bases, with 14 bases remaining between them. This CDR3 contains 14 residues. CDR3 DNA sequence: TGTGCCAGCCTACTCAGGGGTGGTAATTCACCCCTCCACTTT. Amino acid sequence: CASLLRGGNSPLHF.

V and J are TRBV6-1 and TRBJ1-1; the match to TRBD1 covers 12 bases. The CDR3 totals 14 residues. Germline V gene sequence: CDR1 MNHNS, CDR2 SASEGT. J was trimmed by 4 bases and V by 10 bases; bases with no gene match: 7. The CDR3 loop reads CANRDRGLGTEAFF. The CDR3 nucleotides read TGTGCCAACCGGGACAGGGGGCTTGGCACTGAAGCTTTCTTT.

The V call is TRBV2, the J call TRBJ2-5; TRBD1 aligns across 8 bases. V trimming: 3 bases; J trimming: 7 bases; junction bases outside the gene matches: 7. The CDR3 totals 14 residues. Per the germline V gene, CDR1 is SNHLY and CDR2 is FYNNEI. CDR3 sequence reads: CASSDGTGLGTQYF. The CDR3 DNA reads as TGTGCCAGCAGTGATGGGACAGGCCTGGGGACCCAGTACTTC.

The sample holds many counts of this clonotype. This rearrangement joins TRBV12-3 or TRBV12-4 to TRBJ1-3; D remains ambiguous. This CDR3 is 10 amino acids long. V lost 10 bases, J lost 2 bases, and 3 bases lay in between. The CDR3 sequence is CATTGNTIYF. In nucleotides, the CDR3 is TGTGCCACGACTGGAAACACCATATATTTT.

The genes are TRBV20-1 and TRBJ2-5; 9 bases line up with TRBD2. Germline V gene lookup returns CDR1 DFQATT and CDR2 SNEGSKA (reference sequence). V lost 6 bases and J lost 5; bases outside the gene matches: 13. The CDR3 is 15 residues long. The CDR3 protein is CSAEPRAGGSETQYF. The CDR3 nucleotides are TGCAGTGCAGAACCTAGGGCGGGGGGGAGTGAGACCCAGTACTTC.

This rearrangement joins TRBV12-3 or TRBV12-4 to TRBJ1-1; D call uncertain. V was trimmed by 6 bases and J by 1 base, leaving 9 bases between them. The CDR3 covers 13 residues. The CDR3 protein is CASRSTTNTEAFF. As DNA, the CDR3 is TGTGCCAGCAGGTCTACAACGAACACTGAAGCTTTCTTT.

This chain links TRBV5-1 with TRBJ2-6, with no clear D. Germline loops: CDR1 SGHRS, CDR2 YFSETQ. Trimming took off 7 bases at V and 2 bases at J, with 22 bases between the two ends. The CDR3 contains 18 residues. CDR3 sequence reads: CASAMGPTQLTGANVLTF. The CDR3 coding sequence is TGCGCCAGCGCCATGGGTCCCACCCAACTAACTGGGGCCAACGTCCTGACTTTC.

This clonotype was recorded a few times. The chain couples TRBV5-5 to TRBJ1-2; D is unresolved. V shed 5 bases and J shed 4 bases, with 9 bases lying between them. The CDR3 extends over 12 amino acids. Germline-derived CDR1 and CDR2 are SGHKS and YYEKEE (reference sequence). The CDR3 region has the DNA TGTGCCAGCAGTCCAGTCGTCTATGGCTACACCTTC. It encodes CASSPVVYGYTF.

On this clonotype itself: Given a much more abundant clone one base away, this may be a read error. The V and J genes are TRBV6-1 and TRBJ2-5, with 7 bases that match TRBD1. V gave up 7 bases and J gave up 2 bases; unmatched junction bases: 4. The CDR3 loop spans 13 amino acids. Germline CDR1 and CDR2: MNHNS and SASEGT. Here the CDR3 reads CASTPGQQETQYF. Written as DNA, the CDR3 is TGTGCCAGCACTCCGGGACAGCAAGAGACCCAGTACTTC.

The V call is TRBV6-1, the J call TRBJ2-1; 14 nucleotides match TRBD2. Germline lookup yields CDR1 MNHNS and CDR2 SASEGT. Trimming removed 5 bases from V and 8 bases from J; junction bases left unmatched: 5. The CDR3 has 15 residues. CDR3 in amino acids: CASSPGTSGSYEQFF. CDR3 sequence (DNA): TGTGCCAGCAGTCCCGGGACTAGCGGGAGCTATGAGCAGTTCTTC.

This clonotype appeared many times. The chain has TRBV29-1 and TRBJ2-3; 10 bases map to TRBD2. Trimming took 7 bases from V and 6 from J; bases not matched to a gene: 4. Looked up from germline, CDR1 is SQVTM and CDR2 is ANQGSEA. The CDR3 totals 12 residues. The CDR3 DNA is TGCAGCGCTGGACTAGCGGTCGATACGCAGTATTTT. Residues: CSAGLAVDTQYF.

Ten or more counts support this clonotype. J is TRBJ2-1 and V is TRBV5-1, with D perhaps TRBD1 or TRBD2 (5 bases each). Germline CDR1 is SGHRS and CDR2 is YFSETQ. The CDR3 extends over 16 amino acids. Trimming took off 0 bases at V and 7 bases at J, with 17 bases between the two ends. The CDR3 DNA reads as TGCGCCAGCAGCTTGGTCCGGGGCCCCCCGGTAAATGAGCAGTTCTTC. Translation gives CASSLVRGPPVNEQFF.

This clonotype was seen many times. The rearrangement links TRBV10-3 to TRBJ2-3; D remains ambiguous. Trimming stripped 1 base from V and 1 base from J, with 3 bases between. The CDR3 is 13 residues long. Germline CDR1 ENHRY, CDR2 SYGVKD. DNA of the CDR3: TGTGCCATCAGTGAGTTCGGCACAGATACGCAGTATTTT. Its translation is CAISEFGTDTQYF.

This clonotype was found many times. The chain uses TRBV7-3 and TRBJ2-5; tentatively, D is TRBD2 (5 bases). V was pared by 4 bases and J by 5 bases, with 14 bases between. The CDR3 has 14 residues. Germline CDR1 and CDR2: SGHTA and FQGTGA. The CDR3 sequence: CASSYRGLKETQYF. CDR3 sequence (DNA): TGTGCCAGCAGCTACCGGGGATTGAAGGAGACCCAGTACTTC.

This clonotype was counted only a few times. The chain has TRBV7-9 and TRBJ2-2; 12 nucleotides line up with TRBD2. The CDR3 loop spans 16 amino acids. Trimming cost V 4 bases and J 6 bases; bases outside gene matches: 6. Germline V gene lookup returns CDR1 SEHNR and CDR2 FQNEAQ (reference sequence). This CDR3 reads CASSSGLAGLAGELFF. CDR3 coding DNA: TGTGCCAGCAGCTCCGGACTAGCGGGACTTGCCGGGGAGCTGTTTTTT.

The chain joins TRBV5-1 to TRBJ2-5; tentative D call: TRBD2 (6 bases). V gave up 5 bases and J gave up 3 bases, with 23 bases separating them. The CDR3 is made up of 17 amino acids. Germline CDR1 and CDR2: SGHRS and YFSETQ. The CDR3 DNA reads as TGCGCCAGCAGACTTTTTCCGGGACTTGGATCGAAAGAGACCCAGTACTTC. This gives the protein CASRLFPGLGSKETQYF.

A word on this clonotype: The junction shows a germline mismatch at one end, possibly a read error. The rearrangement joins TRBV4-2 to TRBJ2-1; a weak D match, TRBD2 (5 bases). This CDR3 region has 16 residues. Germline lookup yields CDR1 LGHNA and CDR2 YNFKEQ. The CDR3 DNA sequence: TGTGCCGGCAGCCAAGGCGGGCTCATATCCTACAATGAGCAGTTCTTC. Translating gives CAGSQGGLISYNEQFF.

This clonotype was seen ten or more times. This chain connects TRBV4-2 to TRBJ2-1; possibly TRBD2 for D (5 bases). V shed 6 bases and J shed 1 base, with 10 bases lying between them. CDR1 is LGHNA, CDR2 YNFKEQ, per germline. CDR3 size: 14 residues. CDR3 DNA sequence: TGTGCCAGCAGTCGCCCGGGGTCCTACAATGAGCAGTTCTTC. Protein product: CASSRPGSYNEQFF.

The J gene is TRBJ2-3, the V gene TRBV4-2, with 8 bases aligning to TRBD2. The CDR3 covers 16 residues. V was pared by 5 bases and J by 0 bases, with 7 bases of the junction left unmatched. Germline V CDR1 and CDR2: LGHNA, YNFKEQ. In DNA, the CDR3 is TGTGCCAGCAGCACCGGGGGGGGAACCAGCACAGATACGCAGTATTTT. Its translation: CASSTGGGTSTDTQYF.